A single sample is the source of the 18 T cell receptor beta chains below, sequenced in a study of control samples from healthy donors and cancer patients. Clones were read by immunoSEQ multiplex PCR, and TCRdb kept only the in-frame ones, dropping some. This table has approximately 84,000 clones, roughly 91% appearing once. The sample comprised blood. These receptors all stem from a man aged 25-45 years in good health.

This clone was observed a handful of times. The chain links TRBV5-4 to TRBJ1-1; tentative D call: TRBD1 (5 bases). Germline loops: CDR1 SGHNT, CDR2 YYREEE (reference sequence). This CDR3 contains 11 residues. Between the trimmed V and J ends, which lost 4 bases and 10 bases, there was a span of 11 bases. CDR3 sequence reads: CASSLAGVAFF. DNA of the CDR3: TGTGCCAGCAGCCTGGCGGGGGTAGCTTTCTTT.

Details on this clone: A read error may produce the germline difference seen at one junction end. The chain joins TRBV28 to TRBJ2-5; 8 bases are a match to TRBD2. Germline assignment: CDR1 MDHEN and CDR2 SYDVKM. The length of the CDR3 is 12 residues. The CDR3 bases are TGTGCCAGCAGTTTAGGGGGGACTAGTCCCCACTTC. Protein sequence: CASSLGGTSPHF.

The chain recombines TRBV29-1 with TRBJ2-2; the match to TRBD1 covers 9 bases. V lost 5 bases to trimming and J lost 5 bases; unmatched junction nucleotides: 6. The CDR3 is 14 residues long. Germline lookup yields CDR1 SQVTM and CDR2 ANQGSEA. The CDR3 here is CSVWDRVGTGELFF. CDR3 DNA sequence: TGCAGCGTTTGGGACAGGGTGGGAACCGGGGAGCTGTTTTTT.

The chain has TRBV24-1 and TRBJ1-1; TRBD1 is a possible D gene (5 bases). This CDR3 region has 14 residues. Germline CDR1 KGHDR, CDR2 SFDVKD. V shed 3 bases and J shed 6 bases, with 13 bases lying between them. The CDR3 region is CATSDPQAPAEAFF. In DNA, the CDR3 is TGTGCCACCAGTGATCCACAGGCTCCCGCTGAAGCTTTCTTT.

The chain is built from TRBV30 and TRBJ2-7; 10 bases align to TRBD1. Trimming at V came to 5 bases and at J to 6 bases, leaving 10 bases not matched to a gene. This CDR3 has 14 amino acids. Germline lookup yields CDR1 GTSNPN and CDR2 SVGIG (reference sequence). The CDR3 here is CAWVQDRGFGEQYF. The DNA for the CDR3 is TGTGCCTGGGTCCAGGACAGGGGGTTCGGCGAGCAGTACTTC.

The CDR3 DNA reads TGCGCCAGCAGCTTGTACCGGGGACTCTACGAGCAGTACTTC. Amino acids: CASSLYRGLYEQYF. The rearrangement joins TRBV5-1 to TRBJ2-7; the D gene is possibly TRBD2 (6 bases). Trimming removed 1 base from V and 3 bases from J, with 11 bases in between. The CDR3 is 14 amino acids. The V gene's germline CDR1 is SGHRS and CDR2 YFSETQ.

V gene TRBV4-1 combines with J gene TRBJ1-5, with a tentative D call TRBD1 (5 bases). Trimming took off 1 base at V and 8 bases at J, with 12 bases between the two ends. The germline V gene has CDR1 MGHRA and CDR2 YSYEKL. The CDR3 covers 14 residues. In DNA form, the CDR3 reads TGCGCCAGCAGCCAAGTCGGGGGTTTGGAGCCCCAGCATTTT. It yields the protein CASSQVGGLEPQHF.

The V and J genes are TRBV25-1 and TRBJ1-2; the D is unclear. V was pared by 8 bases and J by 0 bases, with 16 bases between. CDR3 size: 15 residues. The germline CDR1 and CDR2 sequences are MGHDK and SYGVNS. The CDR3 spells CASWGSVVPNYGYTF. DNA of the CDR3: TGTGCCAGCTGGGGAAGCGTGGTCCCTAACTATGGCTACACCTTC.

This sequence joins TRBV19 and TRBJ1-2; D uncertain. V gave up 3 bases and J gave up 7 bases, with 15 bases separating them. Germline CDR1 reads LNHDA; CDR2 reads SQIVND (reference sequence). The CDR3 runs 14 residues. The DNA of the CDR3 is TGTGCCAGTAGTATTCAACAGTCCCTCCGTGGCTACACCTTC. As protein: CASSIQQSLRGYTF.

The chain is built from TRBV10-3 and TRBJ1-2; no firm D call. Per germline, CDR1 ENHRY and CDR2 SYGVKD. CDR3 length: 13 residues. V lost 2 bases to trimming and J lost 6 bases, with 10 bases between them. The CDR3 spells CAISEGPLDGYTF. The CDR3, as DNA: TGTGCCATCAGTGAGGGCCCTTTGGATGGCTACACCTTC.

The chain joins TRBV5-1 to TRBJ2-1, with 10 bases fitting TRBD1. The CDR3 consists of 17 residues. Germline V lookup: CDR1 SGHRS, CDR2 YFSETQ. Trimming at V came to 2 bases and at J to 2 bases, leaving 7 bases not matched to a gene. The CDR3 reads CASSLFPTGGTYNEQFF. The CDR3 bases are TGCGCCAGCAGCTTATTCCCGACAGGGGGCACCTACAATGAGCAGTTCTTC.

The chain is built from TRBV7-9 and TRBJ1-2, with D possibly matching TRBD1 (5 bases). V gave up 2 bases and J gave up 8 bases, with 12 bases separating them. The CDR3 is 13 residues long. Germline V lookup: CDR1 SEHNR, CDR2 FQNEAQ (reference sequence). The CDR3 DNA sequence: TGTGCCAGCAGCTTACAGGGCCTACGGGGCTACACCTTC. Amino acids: CASSLQGLRGYTF.

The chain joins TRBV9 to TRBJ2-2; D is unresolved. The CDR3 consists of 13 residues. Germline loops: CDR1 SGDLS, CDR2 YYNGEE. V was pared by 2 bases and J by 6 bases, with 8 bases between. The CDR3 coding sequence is TGTGCCAGCAGCGTTGGTAGCCCCGGGGAGCTGTTTTTT. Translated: CASSVGSPGELFF.

CDR3 in DNA: TGTGCCAGCAGTTCCAGACCAACTTATAATAATTCACCCCTCCACTTT. Amino acids: CASSSRPTYNNSPLHF. The rearrangement uses TRBV28 and TRBJ1-6; D call uncertain. The V gene lost 4 bases and the J gene lost 5 bases, with 15 bases spanning the gap. The germline CDR1 and CDR2 sequences are MDHEN and SYDVKM. This CDR3 comprises 16 residues.

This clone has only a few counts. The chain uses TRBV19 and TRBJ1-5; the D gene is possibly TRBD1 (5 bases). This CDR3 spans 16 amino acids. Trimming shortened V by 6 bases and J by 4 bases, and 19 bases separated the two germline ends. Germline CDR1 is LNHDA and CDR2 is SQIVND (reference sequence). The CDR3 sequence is CASSRPGPQRNQPQHF. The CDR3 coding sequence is TGTGCCAGTAGCCGTCCGGGACCCCAAAGAAATCAGCCCCAGCATTTT.

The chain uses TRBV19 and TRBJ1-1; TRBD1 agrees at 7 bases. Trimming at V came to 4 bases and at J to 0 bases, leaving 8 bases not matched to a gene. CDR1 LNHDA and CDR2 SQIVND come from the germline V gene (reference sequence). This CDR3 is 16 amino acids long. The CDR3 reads CASSTKRGPLNTEAFF. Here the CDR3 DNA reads TGTGCCAGTAGTACGAAAAGGGGGCCCTTGAACACTGAAGCTTTCTTT.

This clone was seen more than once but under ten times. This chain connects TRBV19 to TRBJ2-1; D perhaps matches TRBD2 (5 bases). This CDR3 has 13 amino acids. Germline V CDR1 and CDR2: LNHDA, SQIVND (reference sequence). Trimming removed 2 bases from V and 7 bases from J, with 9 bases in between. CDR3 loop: CASSITRDNEQFF. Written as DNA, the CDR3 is TGTGCCAGTAGTATAACTAGAGATAATGAGCAGTTCTTC.

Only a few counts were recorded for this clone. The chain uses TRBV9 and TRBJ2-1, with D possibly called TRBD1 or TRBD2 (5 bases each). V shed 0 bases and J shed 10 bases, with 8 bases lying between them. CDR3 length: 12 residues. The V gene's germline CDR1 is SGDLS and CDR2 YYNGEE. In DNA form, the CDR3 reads TGTGCCAGCAGCGTAGATGGGGGAGAGCAGTTCTTC. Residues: CASSVDGGEQFF. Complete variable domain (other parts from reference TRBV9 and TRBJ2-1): DSGVTQTPKHLITATGQRVTLRCSPRSGDLSVYWYQQSLDQGLQFLIQYYNGEERAKGNILERFSAQQFPDLHSELNLSSLELGDSALYFCASSVDGGEQFFGPGTRLTVL.